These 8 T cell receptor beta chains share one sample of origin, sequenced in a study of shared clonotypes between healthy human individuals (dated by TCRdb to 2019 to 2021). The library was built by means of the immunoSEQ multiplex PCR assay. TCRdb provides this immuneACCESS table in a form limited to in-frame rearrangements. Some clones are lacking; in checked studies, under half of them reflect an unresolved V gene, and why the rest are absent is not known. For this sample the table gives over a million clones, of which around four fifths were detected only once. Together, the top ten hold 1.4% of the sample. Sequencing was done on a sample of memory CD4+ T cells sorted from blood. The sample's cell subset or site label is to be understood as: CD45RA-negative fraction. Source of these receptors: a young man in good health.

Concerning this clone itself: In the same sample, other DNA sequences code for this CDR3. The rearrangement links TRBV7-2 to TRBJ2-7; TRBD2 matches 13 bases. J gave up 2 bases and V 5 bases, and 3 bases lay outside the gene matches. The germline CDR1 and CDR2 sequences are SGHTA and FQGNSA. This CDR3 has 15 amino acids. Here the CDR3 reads CASSPLAGGPYEQYF. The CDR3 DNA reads TGTGCCAGCAGCCCACTAGCGGGAGGGCCCTACGAGCAGTACTTC.

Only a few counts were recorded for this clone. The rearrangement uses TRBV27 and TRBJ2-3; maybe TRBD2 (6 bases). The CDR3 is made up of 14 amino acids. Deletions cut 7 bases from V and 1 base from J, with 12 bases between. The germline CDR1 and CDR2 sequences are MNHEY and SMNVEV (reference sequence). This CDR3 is CASKKSGGTDTQYF. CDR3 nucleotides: TGTGCCAGCAAGAAGTCGGGGGGCACAGATACGCAGTATTTT.

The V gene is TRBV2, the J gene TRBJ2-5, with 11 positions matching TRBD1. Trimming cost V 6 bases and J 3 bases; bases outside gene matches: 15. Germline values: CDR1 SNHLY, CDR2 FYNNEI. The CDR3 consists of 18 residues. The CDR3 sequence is CASSARTGGSKGKETQYF. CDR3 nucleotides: TGTGCCAGCAGCGCAAGGACAGGGGGCAGTAAAGGGAAAGAGACCCAGTACTTC.

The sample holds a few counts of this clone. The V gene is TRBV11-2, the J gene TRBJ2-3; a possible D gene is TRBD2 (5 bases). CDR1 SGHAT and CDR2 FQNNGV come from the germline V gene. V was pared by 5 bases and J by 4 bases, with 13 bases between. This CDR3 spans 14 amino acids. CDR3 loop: CASSPEGLSDTQYF. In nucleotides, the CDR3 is TGTGCCAGCAGCCCTGAAGGACTCTCAGATACGCAGTATTTT.

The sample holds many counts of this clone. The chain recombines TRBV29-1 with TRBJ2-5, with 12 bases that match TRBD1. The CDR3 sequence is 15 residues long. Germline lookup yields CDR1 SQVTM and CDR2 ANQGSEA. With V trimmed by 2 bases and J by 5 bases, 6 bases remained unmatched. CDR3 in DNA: TGCAGCGTTGAACTGGGGACAGGGGGCCCCGAGACCCAGTACTTC. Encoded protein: CSVELGTGGPETQYF.

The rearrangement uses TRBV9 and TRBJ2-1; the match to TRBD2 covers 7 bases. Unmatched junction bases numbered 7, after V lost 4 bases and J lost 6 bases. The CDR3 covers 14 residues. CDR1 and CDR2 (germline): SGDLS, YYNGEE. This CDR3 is CASSSGTNSNEQFF. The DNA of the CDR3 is TGTGCCAGCAGCTCTGGGACTAACTCCAATGAGCAGTTCTTC.

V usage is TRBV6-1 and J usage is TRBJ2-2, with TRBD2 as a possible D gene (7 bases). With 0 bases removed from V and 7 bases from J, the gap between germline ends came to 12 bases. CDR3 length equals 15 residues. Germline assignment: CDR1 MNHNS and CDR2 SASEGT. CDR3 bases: TGTGCCAGCAGTGAAGCGGGGGGGCAGATCGGGGAGCTGTTTTTT. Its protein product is CASSEAGGQIGELFF.

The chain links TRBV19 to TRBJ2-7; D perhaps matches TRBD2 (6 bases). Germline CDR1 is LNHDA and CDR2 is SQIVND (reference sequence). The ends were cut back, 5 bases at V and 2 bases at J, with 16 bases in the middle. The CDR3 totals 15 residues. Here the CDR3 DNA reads TGTGCCAGTAGTGGGATAGGGGCTAGCGCCTACGAGCAGTACTTC. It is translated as CASSGIGASAYEQYF.